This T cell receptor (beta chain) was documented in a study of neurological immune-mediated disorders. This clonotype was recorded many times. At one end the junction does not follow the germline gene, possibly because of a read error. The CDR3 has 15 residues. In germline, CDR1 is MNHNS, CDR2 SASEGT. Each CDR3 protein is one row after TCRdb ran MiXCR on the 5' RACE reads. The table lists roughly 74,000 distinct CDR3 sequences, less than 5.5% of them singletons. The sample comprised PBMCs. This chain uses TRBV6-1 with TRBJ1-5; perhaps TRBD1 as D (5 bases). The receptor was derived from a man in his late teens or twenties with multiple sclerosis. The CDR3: CASSEAWSGGQPQNF. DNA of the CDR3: TGTGCCAGCAGTGAAGCATGGTCCGGGGGTCAGCCCCAGAATTTT.